This record concerns one T cell receptor (beta chain) sequence. The antigen remains unidentified. The CDR3 has 13 residues. Trimming took 0 bases from V and 2 from J, leaving 4 bases between them. The germline gives CDR1 ENHRY, CDR2 SYGVKD. The repertoire was sequenced with immunoSEQ multiplex PCR; TCRdb's copy has only in-frame clones and lacks some. The data show some 60,000 clones, 91% seen once. This specimen comes from a study of OX40 agonist ivuxolimab in advanced cancers. Turning to the study itself: The study treated patients with ivuxolimab, an agonistic anti-OX40 (CD134) antibody. Study-wide results and limits: Low normalized clonal expansion also occurred in some nonresponding patients.

With baseline, cycle 4 day 1, and cycle 7 day 1 as timepoints, blood was sampled. The TCR was taken from an adult with an advanced solid tumor such as melanoma, head and neck, liver or kidney cancer. Sequencing used CD4+ or CD8+ T cells sorted from blood, obtained in a trial of the OX40 agonist ivuxolimab. J is TRBJ1-1 and V is TRBV10-3; D not certain. The CDR3: CAISESVNTEAFF. Written as DNA, the CDR3 is TGTGCCATCAGTGAGTCAGTTAACACTGAAGCTTTCTTT.